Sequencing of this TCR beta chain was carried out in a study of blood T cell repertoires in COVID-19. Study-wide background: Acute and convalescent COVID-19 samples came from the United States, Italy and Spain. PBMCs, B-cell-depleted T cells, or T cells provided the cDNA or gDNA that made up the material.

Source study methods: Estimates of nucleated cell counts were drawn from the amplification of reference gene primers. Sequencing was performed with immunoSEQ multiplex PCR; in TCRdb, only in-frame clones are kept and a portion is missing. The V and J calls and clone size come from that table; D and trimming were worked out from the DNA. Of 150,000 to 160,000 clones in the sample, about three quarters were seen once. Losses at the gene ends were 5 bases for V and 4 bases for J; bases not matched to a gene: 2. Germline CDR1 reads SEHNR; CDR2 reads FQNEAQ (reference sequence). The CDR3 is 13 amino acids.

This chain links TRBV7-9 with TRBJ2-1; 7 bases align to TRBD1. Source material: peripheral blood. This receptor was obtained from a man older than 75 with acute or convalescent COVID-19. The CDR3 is CASSPGQYNEQFF. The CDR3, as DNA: TGTGCCAGCAGCCCGGGACAGTACAATGAGCAGTTCTTC.